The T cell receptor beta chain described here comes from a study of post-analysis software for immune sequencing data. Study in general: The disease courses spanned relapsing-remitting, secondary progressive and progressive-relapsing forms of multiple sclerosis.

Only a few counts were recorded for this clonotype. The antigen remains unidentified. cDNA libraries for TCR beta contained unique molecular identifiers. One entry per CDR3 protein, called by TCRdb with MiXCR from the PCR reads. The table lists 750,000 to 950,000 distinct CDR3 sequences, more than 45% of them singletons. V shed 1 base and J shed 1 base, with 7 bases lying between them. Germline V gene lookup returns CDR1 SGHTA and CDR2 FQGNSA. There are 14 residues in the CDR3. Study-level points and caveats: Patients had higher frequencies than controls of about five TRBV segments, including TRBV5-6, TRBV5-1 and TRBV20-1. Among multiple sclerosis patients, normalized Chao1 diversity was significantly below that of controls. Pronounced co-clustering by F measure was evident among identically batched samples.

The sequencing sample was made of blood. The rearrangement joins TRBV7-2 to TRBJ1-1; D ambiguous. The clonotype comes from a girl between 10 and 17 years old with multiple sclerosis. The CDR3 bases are TGTGCCAGCAGCTTAGAACAAGAGAACACTGAAGCTTTCTTT. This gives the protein CASSLEQENTEAFF.